The next 20 T cell receptor beta chains were all read from a single sample in a study of control samples from healthy donors and cancer patients. Clones were sequenced by immunoSEQ multiplex PCR, and TCRdb holds only the in-frame ones, with some missing. This sample yields around 120,000 clones, of which around 90% are seen a single time; about 2.5% belongs to the top ten. Material: blood. The receptors here all came from a woman aged 70-85 years in good health.

J is TRBJ2-3 and V is TRBV5-4, with D tentatively TRBD1 or TRBD2 (5 bases each). Deletions cut 0 bases from V and 1 base from J, with 9 bases between. Germline V gene sequence: CDR1 SGHNT, CDR2 YYREEE (reference sequence). The CDR3 runs 15 residues. In DNA, the CDR3 is TGTGCCAGCAGCTTGGGGGGGTATCGCACAGATACGCAGTATTTT. It specifies CASSLGGYRTDTQYF. Combining the CDR3 with reference TRBV5-4 and TRBJ2-3 gives the whole variable domain ETGVTQSPTHLIKTRGQQVTLRCSSQSGHNTVSWYQQALGQGPQFIFQYYREEENGRGNFPPRFSGLQFPNYSSELNVNALELDDSALYLCASSLGGYRTDTQYFGPGTRLTVL.

With regard to this clone: The junction differs from germline at one of its ends, possibly a read error. This CDR3 is also generated by other DNA sequences in the sample. V gene TRBV6-5 combines with J gene TRBJ2-7; TRBD1 matches 8 bases. The CDR3 runs 14 residues. From germline, CDR1 is MNHEY and CDR2 SVGAGI. CDR3 sequence (DNA): TGCGCCAGCCGCCAGGGGGCGATTACCTACGAGCAGTACTTC. Amino acid sequence: CASRQGAITYEQYF.

This clone was observed once. The gene calls are TRBV18 and TRBJ1-6, with a tentative D call TRBD1 (5 bases). There are 14 residues in the CDR3. The V end lost 3 bases, the J end lost 8 bases, and 11 bases lay between the germline ends. CDR1 is KGHSH, CDR2 LQKENI, per germline. Here the CDR3 reads CASSPTQGDSPLHF. The CDR3 DNA follows: TGTGCCAGCTCACCGACCCAGGGAGATTCACCCCTCCACTTT.

The genes are TRBV5-1 and TRBJ2-5, with 11 bases fitting TRBD2. This CDR3 has 16 amino acids. V lost 4 bases and J lost 1; bases outside the gene matches: 6. CDR1 is SGHRS, CDR2 YFSETQ, per germline. CDR3 DNA sequence: TGCGCCAGCAGCCGCACTAGCGGGGGACTCCAAGAGACCCAGTACTTC. Its protein product is CASSRTSGGLQETQYF.

This chain links TRBV7-8 with TRBJ1-1, with D perhaps TRBD1 (5 bases). In germline, CDR1 is SGHVS, CDR2 FQNEAQ. The V gene lost 0 bases and the J gene lost 10 bases, with 12 bases spanning the gap. CDR3 length equals 13 residues. The CDR3 coding sequence is TGTGCCAGCAGCTTAGCTTTGGGAAGGGGAGCTTTCTTT. Residues: CASSLALGRGAFF.

The J gene is TRBJ2-7, the V gene TRBV6-6; 7 bases align to TRBD2. Germline V CDR1 and CDR2: MNHNY, SVGAGI (reference sequence). This CDR3 is built from 16 residues. V lost 2 bases to trimming and J lost 0 bases; unmatched junction nucleotides: 7. The CDR3 reads CASSYGVRESSYEQYF. CDR3 nucleotide sequence: TGTGCCAGCAGTTACGGGGTGCGGGAGAGCTCCTACGAGCAGTACTTC.

This chain connects TRBV7-9 to TRBJ2-5; 9 positions agree with TRBD1. Germline V gene data show CDR1 as SEHNR and CDR2 as FQNEAQ (reference sequence). The ends lost 5 bases at V and 2 bases at J; junction bases unmatched: 9. This CDR3 is 16 amino acids long. In nucleotides, the CDR3 is TGTGCCAGCAGCCGGGGACAGGGTTCTGCACAAGAGACCCAGTACTTC. This translates into CASSRGQGSAQETQYF. Full variable domain (remainder filled in from reference TRBV7-9 and TRBJ2-5): DTGVSQNPRHKITKRGQNVTFRCDPISEHNRLYWYRQTLGQGPEFLTYFQNEAQLEKSRLLSDRFSAERPKGSFSTLEIQRTEQGDSAMYLCASSRGQGSAQETQYFGPGTRLLVL.

This chain links TRBV3-1 (or the pseudogene TRBV3-2) with TRBJ2-5; TRBD2 aligns across 7 bases. CDR3 length: 15 amino acids. J was trimmed by 2 bases and V by 5 bases; bases with no gene match: 8. The V gene's germline CDR1 is LGHDT and CDR2 YNNKEL (reference sequence). As DNA, the CDR3 is TGTGCCAGCAGCGGCGGGACTAAGGGACAAGAGACCCAGTACTTC. Its protein product is CASSGGTKGQETQYF.

This clone has a single count. The sample holds other DNA sequences that translate to the same CDR3. This chain uses TRBV7-2 with TRBJ1-1; no clear D. This CDR3 is built from 15 residues. Trimming removed 4 bases at V and 4 bases at J, with 16 bases between. In germline, CDR1 is SGHTA, CDR2 FQGNSA. The CDR3, as DNA: TGTGCCAGCAGCTCCTATCCAGAGGCGGGCACTGAAGCTTTCTTT. As protein: CASSSYPEAGTEAFF.

The J gene is TRBJ2-1, the V gene TRBV5-1, with D possibly TRBD1 on 7 matching bases. V was cut by 5 bases and J by 7 bases, with 19 bases left in between. Germline CDR1 reads SGHRS; CDR2 reads YFSETQ. CDR3 length: 15 amino acids. The DNA of the CDR3 is TGCGCCAGCAGTCTCGCCAGACAGGGAGGAAATGAGCAGTTCTTC. It codes for CASSLARQGGNEQFF.

This rearrangement joins TRBV7-9 to TRBJ1-1, with a tentative D call TRBD1 (6 bases). Trimming left V 5 bases short and J 8 bases short, with 9 bases between. Germline CDR1 SEHNR, CDR2 FQNEAQ (reference sequence). The CDR3 is made up of 11 amino acids. The CDR3: CASSQGQEAFF. CDR3 DNA: TGTGCCAGCAGCCAAGGACAGGAAGCTTTCTTT.

The chain joins TRBV5-4 to TRBJ1-4, with 8 positions matching TRBD1. The CDR3 loop spans 16 amino acids. J lost 2 bases, V lost 3 bases, and 6 bases had no gene match. Germline V gene data show CDR1 as SGHNT and CDR2 as YYREEE (reference sequence). The CDR3 nucleotides read TGTGCCAGCAGCTCCGACAGGGGACGGACTAATGAAAAACTGTTTTTT. Encoded protein: CASSSDRGRTNEKLFF.

The V gene is TRBV6-6, the J gene TRBJ2-1; 7 nucleotides agree with TRBD2. The germline CDR1 and CDR2 sequences are MNHNY and SVGAGI (reference sequence). Losses at the gene ends were 3 bases for V and 13 bases for J; bases not matched to a gene: 9. This CDR3 comprises 13 residues. The CDR3 here is CASSYSSGTAQFF. The CDR3 nucleotides are TGTGCCAGCAGTTATTCTAGCGGAACTGCCCAGTTCTTC.

This clone appeared once. V and J are TRBV3-1 (or the pseudogene TRBV3-2) and TRBJ1-3, with 7 bases that match TRBD1. CDR1 LGHDT and CDR2 YNNKEL come from the germline V gene (reference sequence). The V segment lost 6 bases and the J segment 0 bases; nucleotides outside the gene matches: 5. This CDR3 is built from 15 residues. In DNA form, the CDR3 reads TGTGCCAGCAGTAAACAGGGGACCTCTGGAAACACCATATATTTT. Translation gives CASSKQGTSGNTIYF.

V is TRBV7-6 and J is TRBJ2-1; 11 bases agree with TRBD2. The CDR3 sequence is 18 residues long. CDR1 SGHVS and CDR2 FNYEAQ come from the germline V gene. Trimming took 1 base from V and 3 from J; bases not matched to a gene: 8. The CDR3 DNA reads TGTGCCAGCAGCTTAGGCGGGCTAGCGGGGGGCGTCTACAATGAGCAGTTCTTC. This encodes CASSLGGLAGGVYNEQFF.

The chain employs TRBV3-1 (or the pseudogene TRBV3-2) and TRBJ1-3; D might be TRBD1 (5 bases). The CDR3 consists of 15 residues. V was shortened by 3 bases and J by 5 bases, with 14 bases between the two germline ends. Germline V gene data show CDR1 as LGHDT and CDR2 as YNNKEL (reference sequence). In nucleotides, the CDR3 is TGTGCCAGCAGCCAGAAGGGGCTCCCCAGAAACACCATATATTTT. This translates into CASSQKGLPRNTIYF.

The chain links TRBV27 to TRBJ2-1; D not resolved. Trimming cost V 0 bases and J 9 bases, with 3 bases left between them. CDR1 and CDR2 from the germline V gene are MNHEY and SMNVEV (reference sequence). This CDR3 spans 11 amino acids. DNA of the CDR3: TGTGCCAGCAGTTTATCCGGTGAGCAGTTCTTC. This encodes CASSLSGEQFF.

The rearrangement uses TRBV24-1 and TRBJ1-5; TRBD1 might be the D (5 bases). The CDR3 totals 14 residues. V lost 4 bases and J lost 8, with 14 bases in between. CDR1 is KGHDR and CDR2 is SFDVKD in the germline V gene. In nucleotides, the CDR3 is TGTGCCACCAGTGACACGACAGAGTTGGAGCCCCAGCATTTT. Translation gives CATSDTTELEPQHF.

The rearrangement uses TRBV5-1 and TRBJ1-4; TRBD1 agrees at 8 bases. This CDR3 has 16 amino acids. V lost 4 bases to trimming and J lost 8 bases; unmatched junction nucleotides: 13. The germline CDR1 and CDR2 sequences are SGHRS and YFSETQ. The CDR3 DNA reads TGCGCCAGCAGCCGAGGACCGGACAGGGCGGGCGAAAAACTGTTTTTT. Amino acid sequence: CASSRGPDRAGEKLFF.

The chain links TRBV29-1 to TRBJ2-2; TRBD1 matches 10 bases. Germline assignment: CDR1 SQVTM and CDR2 ANQGSEA. The CDR3 totals 15 residues. With V trimmed by 4 bases and J by 6 bases, 8 bases remained unmatched. Here the CDR3 reads CSVGPGQGGSGELFF. The CDR3, as DNA: TGCAGCGTTGGCCCCGGACAGGGGGGCTCCGGGGAGCTGTTTTTT.